The TCR beta chain under discussion was sequenced for a study of CD8+CD57+ T cells in acquired aplastic anemia. Across the whole study: The study obtained an average of 3.2 ug of DNA from sorted CD4+ and CD8+ cells.

The template used for profiling TCR beta VDJ and CDR3 was genomic DNA. TCRdb analysed the reads with MiXCR anew, one entry per CDR3 protein. The repertoire has under 200,000 distinct CDR3 sequences, roughly 64% of them found once; the top ten carry 35% to 55%. This clonotype was recorded at least ten times. V was shortened by 2 bases and J by 3 bases, with 8 bases between the two germline ends. The CDR3 spans 13 residues. Germline CDR1 LGHNT, CDR2 FRNRAP. V is TRBV12-5 and J is TRBJ2-7; no firm D call. The sequence was collected from a human donor with severe aplastic anemia or a healthy control (not recorded which). Sequenced: sorted CD4+, CD8+, or CD8+CD57+ T cells (not recorded which) from PBMCs. Here the CDR3 reads CASGLQGFYEQYF. In nucleotides, the CDR3 is TGTGCTAGTGGTTTGCAAGGGTTCTACGAGCAGTACTTC. Supplemented by reference TRBV12-5 and TRBJ2-7, the full variable domain reads DARVTQTPRHKVTEMGQEVTMRCQPILGHNTVFWYRQTMMQGLELLAYFRNRAPLDDSGMPKDRFSAEMPDATLATLKIQPSEPRDSAVYFCASGLQGFYEQYFGPGTRLTVT.